Given below is one TCR beta chain in context. Antigen specificity is unknown. The assay was immunoSEQ multiplex PCR, and TCRdb's table has in-frame clones only and misses some. Of fewer than 85,000 clones listed, about 92% are singletons. CDR3 size: 15 residues. The germline V gene encodes CDR1 PRHDT and CDR2 FYEKMQ (reference sequence). J was trimmed by 3 bases and V by 0 bases; bases with no gene match: 4. This sample stems from a study of brain T cells in children with intractable seizures. Study-level points and caveats: Pre- and post-surgery blood differed in depth, so pre-surgery absences may be undersampling.

Surgery cases with the highest brain T cell transcript signatures were chosen for sequencing. The specimen comprised peripheral blood, sampled at surgery. The clonotype originates from a boy less than two years old with tuberous sclerosis and intractable seizures. The chain recombines TRBV13 with TRBJ2-7, with 8 nucleotides matching TRBD2. The DNA of the CDR3 is TGTGCCAGCAGCTTAGGCGGGAGGGCCCGCTACGAGCAGTACTTC. It is translated as CASSLGGRARYEQYF.